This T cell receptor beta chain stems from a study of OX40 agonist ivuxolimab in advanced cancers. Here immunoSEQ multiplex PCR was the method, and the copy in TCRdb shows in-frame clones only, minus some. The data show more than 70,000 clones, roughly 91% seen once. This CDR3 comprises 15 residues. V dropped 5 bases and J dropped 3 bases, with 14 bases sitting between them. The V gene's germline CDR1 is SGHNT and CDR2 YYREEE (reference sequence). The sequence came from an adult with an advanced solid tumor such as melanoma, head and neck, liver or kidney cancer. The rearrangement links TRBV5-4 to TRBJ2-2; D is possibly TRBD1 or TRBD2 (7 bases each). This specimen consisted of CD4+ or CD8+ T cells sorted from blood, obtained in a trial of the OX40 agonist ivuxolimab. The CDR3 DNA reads TGTGCCAGCAGAGGGGGCGGGAGAGACACCGGGGAGCTGTTTTTT. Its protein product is CASRGGGRDTGELFF.